This TCR beta chain was captured by sequencing in a study of blood T cell repertoires in COVID-19. Study in general: Sources were T cells, B-cell-depleted T cells, or PBMCs; the material itself was cDNA or gDNA.

Sequenced by immunoSEQ multiplex PCR; TCRdb stores in-frame clones only, minus some. The sample carries 250,000 or so clones, 85% recorded once. In germline, CDR1 is MNHEY, CDR2 SVGEGT. The CDR3 has 15 amino acids. Trimming shortened V by 4 bases and J by 0 bases, and 12 bases separated the two germline ends. The chain combines TRBV6-2 or TRBV6-3 with TRBJ1-1; no clear D gene. This clonotype was sampled from a woman aged 55-69 years with active or convalescent COVID-19. The sample comprised peripheral blood. The CDR3 is CASSSRRAMNTEAFF. CDR3 coding DNA: TGTGCCAGCAGTTCCAGGCGGGCCATGAACACTGAAGCTTTCTTT.